This TCR beta chain was documented in a study of beta chain features in type 1 diabetes. All of the isolated RNA was reverse transcribed, so expressed TCRB transcripts were sequenced. Sequencing of naive, central memory and regulatory T cell samples gave an average of about 3.57 million reads. The repertoire was sequenced with immunoSEQ multiplex PCR; TCRdb's copy has only in-frame clones and lacks some. The sample consists of more than 130,000 clones, about 7.1% of them appearing once. This clone has only a few counts. CDR1 MGHRA and CDR2 YSYEKL come from the germline V gene. This CDR3 is built from 18 residues. J gave up 2 bases and V 1 base, and 14 bases lay outside the gene matches.

This chain joins TRBV4-1 and TRBJ2-7, with 7 bases aligning to TRBD2. The sample taken for sequencing was central memory CD4+ T cells from blood. The receptor was derived from a woman aged 25 to 45 in good health. In DNA form, the CDR3 reads TGCGCCAGCAGCCAAGTGGTGGGCCTAGCGGACTCTCCCTACGAGCAGTACTTC. Protein product: CASSQVVGLADSPYEQYF.